The 28 T cell receptor beta chains below come from one sample, sequenced in a study of graft-versus-host responses after intestinal transplantation. What these receptors recognize is not known. Measured with immunoSEQ multiplex PCR; TCRdb has only the in-frame clones, and not every one. The repertoire consists of roughly 92,000 clones, with under 90% occurring once and the leading ten covering around 0.11%. The source was unstimulated CD4+ T cells sorted from spleen or lymph node cells, collected before intestinal transplant. The receptor source for this set is a human donor who received an intestinal transplant.

The V gene is TRBV15, the J gene TRBJ2-7; D is possibly TRBD2 (6 bases). CDR1 and CDR2 (germline): LNHNV, YYDKDF (reference sequence). The V and J ends lost 4 bases and 5 bases respectively, with 9 bases between them. The CDR3 runs to 12 residues. Here the CDR3 DNA reads TGTGCCACCAGCACAGGGAGGCACGAGCAGTACTTC. As protein: CATSTGRHEQYF.

This clone appeared a single time. The chain uses TRBV7-9 and TRBJ2-5; 7 nucleotides match TRBD2. Germline assignment: CDR1 SEHNR and CDR2 FQNEAQ (reference sequence). V was clipped by 2 bases and J by 7 bases; unmatched bases: 7. CDR3 length equals 14 residues. Here the CDR3 reads CASSLIGWEGTQYF. The CDR3, as DNA: TGTGCCAGCAGCTTAATCGGGTGGGAGGGGACCCAGTACTTC.

V is TRBV5-1 and J is TRBJ1-1; D may be TRBD1 (5 bases). V dropped 4 bases and J dropped 0 bases, with 10 bases sitting between them. The CDR3 runs to 14 residues. CDR1 is SGHRS and CDR2 is YFSETQ in the germline V gene. DNA for the CDR3: TGCGCCAGCAGCCGGGACTCTCTGAACACTGAAGCTTTCTTT. This codes for CASSRDSLNTEAFF.

J is TRBJ2-3 and V is TRBV7-3, with 9 bases identical to TRBD1. CDR1 and CDR2 from the germline V gene are SGHTA and FQGTGA. CDR3 length: 16 amino acids. V lost 2 bases, J lost 6 bases, and 9 bases stayed unmatched. The CDR3 loop reads CASSLGLTGGPDTQYF. CDR3 bases: TGTGCCAGCAGCTTAGGCTTAACAGGGGGCCCGGATACGCAGTATTTT.

V gene TRBV5-5 combines with J gene TRBJ1-4; tentatively, D is TRBD1 (6 bases). The CDR3 runs 13 residues. CDR1 SGHKS and CDR2 YYEKEE come from the germline V gene (reference sequence). Trimming left V 2 bases short and J 8 bases short, with 10 bases between. The CDR3, as DNA: TGTGCCAGCAGCTTCCCAGGGGAGGAAAAACTGTTTTTT. Amino acids: CASSFPGEEKLFF.

Comments on this clone: Additional DNA sequences in this sample encode the identical CDR3. The V gene is TRBV5-6, the J gene TRBJ2-5, with 13 bases that match TRBD2. The germline V gene has CDR1 SGHDT and CDR2 YYEEEE. The junction had 0 bases not matched to a gene; V was cut back by 0 bases and J by 4 bases. There are 15 residues in the CDR3. CDR3 DNA: TGTGCCAGCAGCTTGGGACTAGCGGGGGGAGAGACCCAGTACTTC. This sequence encodes CASSLGLAGGETQYF.

V is TRBV25-1 and J is TRBJ2-7, with 8 bases lining up with TRBD1. This CDR3 has 14 amino acids. Germline V gives CDR1 MGHDK, CDR2 SYGVNS. After removal of 4 bases from V and 0 bases from J, the junction contained 2 bases not matched to a gene. The CDR3 sequence is CASSGTGSSYEQYF. In DNA, the CDR3 is TGTGCCAGCAGTGGGACAGGGAGCTCCTACGAGCAGTACTTC.

The chain is built from TRBV19 and TRBJ1-4; 8 bases are a match to TRBD1. The CDR3 is made up of 15 amino acids. V was clipped by 3 bases and J by 7 bases; unmatched bases: 7. Looked up from germline, CDR1 is LNHDA and CDR2 is SQIVND (reference sequence). The CDR3 DNA sequence: TGTGCCAGTAGTATTATGGACAGGGAGAGTGAAAAACTGTTTTTT. It is translated as CASSIMDRESEKLFF.

The chain recombines TRBV10-3 with TRBJ2-7, with D tentatively TRBD1 (5 bases). CDR3 length: 11 residues. The germline gives CDR1 ENHRY, CDR2 SYGVKD. The V gene lost 8 bases and the J gene lost 2 bases, with 7 bases spanning the gap. The CDR3: CAIGRAYEQYF. CDR3 bases: TGTGCCATCGGCAGGGCCTACGAGCAGTACTTC.

This clone has a single count. V usage is TRBV5-5 and J usage is TRBJ1-6; maybe TRBD1 (6 bases). Germline CDR1 is SGHKS and CDR2 is YYEKEE (reference sequence). Trimming cost V 4 bases and J 7 bases, with 24 bases left between them. The length of the CDR3 is 18 residues. CDR3 region: CASSPPHRAHWGNSPLHF. In DNA, the CDR3 is TGTGCCAGCAGCCCCCCCCACAGGGCGCATTGGGGAAATTCACCCCTCCACTTT.

The V gene is TRBV6-6, the J gene TRBJ2-7, with a possible D match to TRBD2 (6 bases). The CDR3 spans 12 residues. Germline loops: CDR1 MNHNY, CDR2 SVGAGI (reference sequence). V lost 10 bases to trimming and J lost 3 bases, with 13 bases between them. The CDR3 sequence is CATRDFFYEQYF. The CDR3 nucleotides are TGTGCCACCAGGGACTTTTTCTACGAGCAGTACTTC.

J is TRBJ1-2 and V is TRBV5-1; 9 positions match TRBD1. The CDR3 totals 16 residues. CDR1 SGHRS and CDR2 YFSETQ come from the germline V gene. The junction had 9 bases not matched to a gene; V was cut back by 4 bases and J by 2 bases. The CDR3 sequence is CASSRETGGRNYGYTF. CDR3 nucleotide sequence: TGCGCCAGCAGCCGGGAGACAGGGGGGAGGAACTATGGCTACACCTTC. Looking up the rest from reference TRBV5-1 and TRBJ1-2 gives the full variable domain: KAGVTQTPRYLIKTRGQQVTLSCSPISGHRSVSWYQQTPGQGLQFLFEYFSETQRNKGNFPGRFSGRQFSNSRSEMNVSTLELGDSALYLCASSRETGGRNYGYTFGSGTRLTVV.

The V gene is TRBV25-1, the J gene TRBJ2-7; 10 nucleotides agree with TRBD1. The CDR3 covers 15 residues. V lost 1 base to trimming and J lost 5 bases; unmatched junction nucleotides: 5. Germline V CDR1 and CDR2: MGHDK, SYGVNS. The CDR3 loop reads CASSEFGTGDHEQYF. The DNA of the CDR3 is TGTGCCAGCAGTGAATTTGGGACAGGGGACCACGAGCAGTACTTC.

The chain joins TRBV7-8 to TRBJ2-3; TRBD2 aligns across 9 bases. The germline V gene has CDR1 SGHVS and CDR2 FQNEAQ. This CDR3 region has 16 residues. V shed 4 bases and J 6 bases; nucleotides not matched to a gene: 11. The CDR3 region has the DNA TGTGCCAGCAGCTCCCCGGGCGGGGGGGCCTGGGATACGCAGTATTTT. It yields the protein CASSSPGGGAWDTQYF.

The chain carries TRBV5-4 and TRBJ1-1, with D maybe TRBD1 (6 bases). CDR1 is SGHNT and CDR2 is YYREEE in the germline V gene (reference sequence). V was shortened by 4 bases and J by 0 bases, with 16 bases between the two germline ends. There are 16 residues in the CDR3. The CDR3 region has the DNA TGTGCCAGCAGCGCAGCGGGGGGACACATGAACACTGAAGCTTTCTTT. Its protein is CASSAAGGHMNTEAFF.

The CDR3 DNA sequence: TGTGCCAGTAGTCCAGCCAGCGGGGGAGAAGGGGAGCAGTACTTC. Translated, it gives CASSPASGGEGEQYF. This chain uses TRBV19 with TRBJ2-7; TRBD2 aligns across 8 bases. Germline assignment: CDR1 LNHDA and CDR2 SQIVND (reference sequence). The J segment lost 7 bases and the V segment lost 5 bases, leaving 13 bases of the junction unmatched. CDR3 length: 15 amino acids.

The gene calls are TRBV6-1 and TRBJ1-4, with 8 bases matching TRBD1. With 6 bases clipped from V and 4 bases from J, the junction kept 7 bases outside the gene matches. This CDR3 is built from 15 residues. The germline V gene has CDR1 MNHNS and CDR2 SASEGT. Here the CDR3 reads CASSSRTGLNEKLFF. CDR3 DNA: TGTGCCAGCAGCTCCCGGACAGGGCTTAATGAAAAACTGTTTTTT.

This clone was detected once. This rearrangement joins TRBV19 to TRBJ1-1; D not certain. Per germline, CDR1 LNHDA and CDR2 SQIVND (reference sequence). Deletions cut 3 bases from V and 0 bases from J, with 8 bases between. The CDR3 length is 14 residues. The CDR3 protein is CASSIGGMNTEAFF. CDR3 DNA: TGTGCCAGTAGTATCGGCGGAATGAACACTGAAGCTTTCTTT.

V is TRBV5-6 and J is TRBJ2-3; 13 positions agree with TRBD2. The V segment lost 0 bases and the J segment 6 bases; nucleotides outside the gene matches: 1. Germline V CDR1 and CDR2: SGHDT, YYEEEE. The CDR3 sequence is 15 residues long. The DNA of the CDR3 is TGTGCCAGCAGCTTGGAACTAGCGGGGGGGGATACGCAGTATTTT. Translated: CASSLELAGGDTQYF.

This chain joins TRBV13 and TRBJ1-4, with D tentatively TRBD1 (6 bases). The ends were cut back, 5 bases at V and 5 bases at J, with 15 bases in the middle. The CDR3 loop spans 15 amino acids. Germline V gene lookup returns CDR1 PRHDT and CDR2 FYEKMQ (reference sequence). CDR3 residues: CASSIRTEGNEKLFF. DNA of the CDR3: TGTGCCAGCAGCATCCGGACAGAAGGGAATGAAAAACTGTTTTTT.

Here the CDR3 reads CASSILGNSLQDYEQYF. As DNA, the CDR3 is TGTGCCAGCAGCATACTGGGCAACTCCCTTCAGGACTACGAGCAGTACTTC. J is TRBJ2-7 and V is TRBV5-4; D uncertain. The germline V gene encodes CDR1 SGHNT and CDR2 YYREEE (reference sequence). The CDR3 covers 17 residues. Trimming left V 4 bases short and J 3 bases short, with 23 bases between.

The rearrangement joins TRBV10-3 to TRBJ2-7; D is possibly TRBD1 (5 bases). V lost 7 bases and J lost 7, with 14 bases in between. The CDR3 sequence is 12 residues long. Germline V gene sequence: CDR1 ENHRY, CDR2 SYGVKD. DNA of the CDR3: TGTGCCATCACAGGGCGGCTTGGGGAGCAGTACTTC. Translating it yields CAITGRLGEQYF.

The genes are TRBV7-9 and TRBJ2-7; D ambiguous. Germline loops: CDR1 SEHNR, CDR2 FQNEAQ (reference sequence). This CDR3 has 15 residues. The germline V and J ends were trimmed by 0 bases and 7 bases, with 16 bases remaining between them. CDR3 in DNA: TGTGCCAGCAGCTTAGCGAGGATTGGCCTATCAGAGCAGTACTTC. Amino acid sequence: CASSLARIGLSEQYF. The full variable domain, its missing parts supplied by reference TRBV7-9 and TRBJ2-7, is DTGVSQNPRHKITKRGQNVTFRCDPISEHNRLYWYRQTLGQGPEFLTYFQNEAQLEKSRLLSDRFSAERPKGSFSTLEIQRTEQGDSAMYLCASSLARIGLSEQYFGPGTRLTVT.

The rearrangement joins TRBV6-4 to TRBJ1-2; 7 nucleotides match TRBD1. This CDR3 is built from 13 residues. V trimming: 7 bases; J trimming: 4 bases; junction bases outside the gene matches: 6. Looked up from germline, CDR1 is MRHNA and CDR2 is SNTAGT. The CDR3 here is CASKGAAFYGYTF. CDR3 nucleotide sequence: TGTGCCAGCAAGGGGGCAGCCTTCTATGGCTACACCTTC.

The V gene is TRBV7-9, the J gene TRBJ2-7; 7 bases match TRBD1. Germline CDR1 is SEHNR and CDR2 is FQNEAQ (reference sequence). V lost 5 bases and J lost 6; bases outside the gene matches: 16. The CDR3 loop spans 16 amino acids. CDR3 sequence: CASSRITGTVSREQYF. CDR3 DNA sequence: TGTGCCAGCAGCCGAATTACCGGGACAGTAAGTCGCGAGCAGTACTTC.

CDR3 bases: TGTGCCAGCAGCGACCTCCCACAGGTTCTGTACGAGCAGTACTTC. Residues: CASSDLPQVLYEQYF. The chain employs TRBV2 and TRBJ2-7, with D perhaps matching TRBD1 (5 bases). V was clipped by 6 bases and J by 4 bases, with 19 bases between them. Germline values: CDR1 SNHLY, CDR2 FYNNEI. This CDR3 spans 15 amino acids.

CDR3 bases: TGTGCCAGCAGCCGACGAAACACACTAAGCTCTGGAAACACCATATATTTT. Its translation is CASSRRNTLSSGNTIYF. V usage is TRBV11-2 and J usage is TRBJ1-3; no reliable D call. The CDR3 loop spans 17 amino acids. The germline V and J ends were trimmed by 5 bases and 0 bases, with 17 bases remaining between them. Germline V CDR1 and CDR2: SGHAT, FQNNGV.

This chain uses TRBV18 with TRBJ1-2; D is ambiguous. Trimming took 0 bases from V and 8 from J, leaving 13 bases between them. The CDR3 covers 14 residues. Per the germline V gene, CDR1 is KGHSH and CDR2 is LQKENI. CDR3 bases: TGTGCCAGCTCACCACCGTCGGATAGGAGAGGCTACACCTTC. It is translated as CASSPPSDRRGYTF.